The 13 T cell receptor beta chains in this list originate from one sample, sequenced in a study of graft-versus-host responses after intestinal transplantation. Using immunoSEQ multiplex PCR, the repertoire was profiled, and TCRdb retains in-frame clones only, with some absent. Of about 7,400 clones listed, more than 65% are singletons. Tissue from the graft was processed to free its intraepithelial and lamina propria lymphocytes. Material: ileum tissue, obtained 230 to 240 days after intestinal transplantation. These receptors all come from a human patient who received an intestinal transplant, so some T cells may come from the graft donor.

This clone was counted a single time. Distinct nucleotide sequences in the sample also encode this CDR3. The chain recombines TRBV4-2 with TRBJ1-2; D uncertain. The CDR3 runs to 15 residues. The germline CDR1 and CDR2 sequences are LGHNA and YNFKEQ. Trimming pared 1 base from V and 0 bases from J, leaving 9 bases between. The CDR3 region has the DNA TGTGCCAGCAGCCAAGGGGCAGGTACTAACTATGGCTACACCTTC. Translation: CASSQGAGTNYGYTF.

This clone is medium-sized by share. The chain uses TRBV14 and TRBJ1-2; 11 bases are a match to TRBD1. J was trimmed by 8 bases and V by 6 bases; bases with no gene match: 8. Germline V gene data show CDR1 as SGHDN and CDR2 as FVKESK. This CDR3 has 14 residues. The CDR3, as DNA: TGTGCCAGCAGTGACGGGACAGGGGGAGAGGGCTACACCTTC. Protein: CASSDGTGGEGYTF.

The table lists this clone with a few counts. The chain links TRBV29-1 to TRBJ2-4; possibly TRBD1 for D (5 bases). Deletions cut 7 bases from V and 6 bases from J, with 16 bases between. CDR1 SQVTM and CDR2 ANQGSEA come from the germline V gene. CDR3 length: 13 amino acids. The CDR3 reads CSALTEKINIQYF. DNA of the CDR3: TGCAGCGCTCTGACAGAAAAAATAAACATTCAGTACTTC.

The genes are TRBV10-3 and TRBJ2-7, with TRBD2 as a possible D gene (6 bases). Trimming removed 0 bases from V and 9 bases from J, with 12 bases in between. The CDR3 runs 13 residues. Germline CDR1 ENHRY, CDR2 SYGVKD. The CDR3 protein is CAISESQSGGQYV. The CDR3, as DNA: TGTGCCATCAGTGAGTCCCAATCCGGGGGGCAGTACGTC.

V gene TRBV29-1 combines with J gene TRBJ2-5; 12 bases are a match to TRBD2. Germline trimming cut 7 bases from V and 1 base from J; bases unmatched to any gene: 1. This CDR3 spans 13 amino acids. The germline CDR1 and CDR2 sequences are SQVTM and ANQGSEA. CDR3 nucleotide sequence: TGCAGCGGGACTAGCGGGACCCAAGAGACCCAGTACTTC. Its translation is CSGTSGTQETQYF. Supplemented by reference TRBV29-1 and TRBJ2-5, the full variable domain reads SAVISQKPSRDICQRGTSLTIQCQVDSQVTMMFWYRQQPGQSLTLIATANQGSEATYESGFVIDKFPISRPNLTFSTLTVSNMSPEDSSIYLCSGTSGTQETQYFGPGTRLLVL.

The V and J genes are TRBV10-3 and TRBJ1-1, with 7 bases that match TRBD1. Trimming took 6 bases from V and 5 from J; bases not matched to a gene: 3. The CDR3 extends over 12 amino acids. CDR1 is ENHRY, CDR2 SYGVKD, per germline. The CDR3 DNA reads TGTGCCATCAGCACAGGGGAAACTGAAGCTTTCTTT. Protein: CAISTGETEAFF.

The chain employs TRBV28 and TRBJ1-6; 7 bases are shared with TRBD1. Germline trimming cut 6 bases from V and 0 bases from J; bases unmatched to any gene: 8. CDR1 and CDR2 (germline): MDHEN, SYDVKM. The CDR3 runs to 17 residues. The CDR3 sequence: CASRDPGQSSYNSPLHF. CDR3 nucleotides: TGTGCCAGCAGGGATCCGGGACAGAGCTCCTATAATTCACCCCTCCACTTT.

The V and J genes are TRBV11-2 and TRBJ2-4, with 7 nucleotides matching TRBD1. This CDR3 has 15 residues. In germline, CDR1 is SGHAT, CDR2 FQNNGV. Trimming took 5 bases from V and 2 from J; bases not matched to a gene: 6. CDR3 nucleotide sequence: TGTGCCAGCAGCCACCGACAGGGAACCAAAAACATTCAGTACTTC. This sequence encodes CASSHRQGTKNIQYF.

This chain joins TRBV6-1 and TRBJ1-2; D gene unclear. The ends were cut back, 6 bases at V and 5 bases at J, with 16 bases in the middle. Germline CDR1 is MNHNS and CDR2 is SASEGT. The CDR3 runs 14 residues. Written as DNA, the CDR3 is TGTGCCAGCAGGGGTCCGATTTCAACATATGGCTACACCTTC. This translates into CASRGPISTYGYTF.

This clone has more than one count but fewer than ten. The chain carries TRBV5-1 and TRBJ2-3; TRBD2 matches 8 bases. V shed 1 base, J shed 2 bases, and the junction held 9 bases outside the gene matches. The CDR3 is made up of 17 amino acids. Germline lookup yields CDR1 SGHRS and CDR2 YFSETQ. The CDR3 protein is CASSLTGGPRHTDTQYF. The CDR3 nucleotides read TGCGCCAGCAGCTTGACGGGGGGGCCCAGGCACACAGATACGCAGTATTTT.

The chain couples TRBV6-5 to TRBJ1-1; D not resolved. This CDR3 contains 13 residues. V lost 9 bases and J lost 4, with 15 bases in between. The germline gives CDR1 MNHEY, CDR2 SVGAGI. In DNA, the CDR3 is TGTGCCAGTAGAAAAATGTTTGGCACTGAAGCTTTCTTT. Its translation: CASRKMFGTEAFF.

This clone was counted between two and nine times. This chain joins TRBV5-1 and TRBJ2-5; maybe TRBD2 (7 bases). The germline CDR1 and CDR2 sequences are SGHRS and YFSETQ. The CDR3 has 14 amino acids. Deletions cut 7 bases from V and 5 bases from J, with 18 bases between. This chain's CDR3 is CASSEGGAGETQYF. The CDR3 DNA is TGCGCCAGCTCCGAGGGGGGGGCTGGGGAGACCCAGTACTTC.

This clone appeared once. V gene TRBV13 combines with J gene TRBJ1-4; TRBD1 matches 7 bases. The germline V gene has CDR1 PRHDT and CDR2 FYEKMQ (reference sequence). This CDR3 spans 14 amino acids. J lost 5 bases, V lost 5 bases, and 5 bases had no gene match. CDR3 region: CASSQGGENEKLFF. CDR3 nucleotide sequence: TGTGCCAGCAGCCAGGGGGGGGAAAATGAAAAACTGTTTTTT.